The present TCR beta chain was sequenced within a study of T cell responses to AZD1222 COVID-19 vaccine. Study results and caveats: Nearly half of spike-specific TCRs reportedly go after variant regions that carry no mutations.

The repertoire was sequenced with immunoSEQ multiplex PCR; TCRdb's copy has only in-frame clones and lacks some. The table records approximately 190,000 clones, 87% of them present only once. Concerning this clone itself: Its antigen remains unidentified.

This material consisted of peripheral blood, taken on day 0 of MenACWY control vaccination. The sequence came from an adult in good health.

The CDR3 sequence is CASSLALGPGDTEAFF. The CDR3 DNA reads TGTGCCAGCAGCTTAGCGTTGGGCCCGGGGGACACTGAAGCTTTCTTT. The genes are TRBV7-9 and TRBJ1-1; D may be TRBD1 (5 bases). Germline loops: CDR1 SEHNR, CDR2 FQNEAQ (reference sequence). The CDR3 is 16 amino acids. V was cut by 0 bases and J by 3 bases, with 14 bases left in between.